This T cell receptor (beta chain) is from a study of blood T cell repertoires in COVID-19. In the study overall: COVID-19 samples from acute and convalescent phases originated in the United States, Italy and Spain.

The J segment lost 6 bases and the V segment lost 0 bases, leaving 6 bases of the junction unmatched. From germline, CDR1 is SGDLS and CDR2 YYNGEE. CDR3 length: 17 amino acids. The method was immunoSEQ multiplex PCR; TCRdb's version includes in-frame clones alone and lacks a portion of them. Here the sample spans around 25,000 clones, about 88% being singletons. Sequencing input: peripheral blood. The chain employs TRBV9 and TRBJ2-1, with 13 bases lining up with TRBD2. The receptor comes from a woman aged 45-59 years with active COVID-19. The CDR3 DNA sequence: TGTGCCAGCAGCGTAGTCCCCGGGACTAGCGGGGTCAATGAGCAGTTCTTC. Translating gives CASSVVPGTSGVNEQFF.